The T cell receptor (beta chain) described here comes from a study of cytotoxic CD8 clonotypes in ibrutinib-treated CLL. Study context: The study included some 10 relapsed/refractory and roughly 15 treatment-naive patients; under 18 had IGHV unmutated disease.

Repertoires were generated with immunoSEQ multiplex PCR, while TCRdb's copy carries only in-frame clones and drops some. The sample consists of about 310,000 clones, roughly 79% of them appearing once. Only a few counts were recorded for this clone. Other DNA variants within this sample encode the same CDR3. From germline, CDR1 is SGDLS and CDR2 YYNGEE. The CDR3 contains 15 residues. Trimming took 0 bases from V and 5 from J, leaving 11 bases between them. This receptor was identified in a human donor with chronic lymphocytic leukemia. This sample comprised PBMCs, obtained before ibrutinib treatment. This chain joins TRBV9 and TRBJ1-4, with D perhaps matching TRBD1 (5 bases). The CDR3 here is CASSVGGRRNEKLFF. In nucleotides, the CDR3 is TGTGCCAGCAGCGTAGGGGGCCGCAGAAATGAAAAACTGTTTTTT.